This is a list of T cell receptor beta chains from one sample in a study of siplizumab effects on memory and regulatory T cells. Here immunoSEQ multiplex PCR was the method, and the copy in TCRdb shows in-frame clones only, minus some. The sample yields under 70,000 clones, 79% seen once. Sequencing was done on a sample of memory CD4+ T cells sorted from blood. The receptors were sampled from a human donor in good health. The CDR3 runs from the conserved cysteine through the conserved F or W. Each record gives: D gene, V gene, J gene, clone size, CDR3 DNA, CDR3 protein. The D gene is left open where the match is weak. Not every row has a clone size; where given, it reads once, few, many or a size class.

TRBD2,TRBV28,TRBJ2-3,NA,TGTGCCAGCAGTTTAGGCCCCGGAGCGGGGGGATCCACAGATACGCAGTATTTT,CASSLGPGAGGSTDTQYF
NA,TRBV7-9,TRBJ1-6,NA,TGTGCCAGCAGCGGCCGTTCACCCCTCCACTTT,CASSGRSPLHF
TRBD1,TRBV6-5,TRBJ1-1,many,TGTGCCAGCAGACGGGACAGGCTGAACACTGAAGCTTTCTTT,CASRRDRLNTEAFF
NA,TRBV9,TRBJ2-4,NA,TGTGCCAGCAGTCTGGGGCAGGATTACCCCAAAAACATTCAGTACTTC,CASSLGQDYPKNIQYF
TRBD1,TRBV7-2,TRBJ1-4,few,TGTGCCAGCAGCGGACGGACAGGAAAGAAGGAAAAACTGTTTTTT,CASSGRTGKKEKLFF
TRBD2,TRBV5-1,TRBJ2-7,few,TGCGCCAGCAGCTTGGGAGGCGGGGGGGCGTCTTCCTACGAGCAGTACTTC,CASSLGGGGASSYEQYF
TRBD1,TRBV6-5,TRBJ1-5,NA,TGTGCCGTCTCGACAGGGCGAGGCAATCAGCCCCAGCATTTT,CAVSTGRGNQPQHF
TRBD1,TRBV7-2,TRBJ2-7,NA,TGTGCCAGCAGCGAGGTAGGGGGCGGAGTACACGAGCAGTACTTC,CASSEVGGGVHEQYF
NA,TRBV18,TRBJ2-5,NA,TGTGCCAGCTCACCGAGTAGGGAGACCCAGTACTTC,CASSPSRETQYF
NA,TRBV27,TRBJ1-6,NA,TGTGCCAGCAGTTTATGGGGGTTAGAAAATTCACCCCTCCACTTT,CASSLWGLENSPLHF
TRBD1,TRBV5-4,TRBJ2-1,NA,TGTGCCAGCAGCTTGGTGGACAGGGGGCCACCCTACAATGAGCAGTTCTTC,CASSLVDRGPPYNEQFF
TRBD2,TRBV29-1,TRBJ2-7,once,TGCAGCGTTGGGGGAGGGCAGTTGTCCTACGAGCAGTACTTC,CSVGGGQLSYEQYF
NA,TRBV7-2,TRBJ2-2,NA,TGTGCCAGCAGCTACGCCGGCGGGGAGCTGTTTTTT,CASSYAGGELFF
NA,TRBV2,TRBJ1-1,NA,TGTGCCAGCAGTGCGACTGAGAACACTGAAGCTTTCTTT,CASSATENTEAFF
TRBD1,TRBV4-3,TRBJ1-2,NA,TGCGCCAGCAGCCAAGATGGCAGGGGGCTTTACTATGGCTACACCTTC,CASSQDGRGLYYGYTF
NA,TRBV5-5,TRBJ1-3,NA,TGTGCCAGCAGCCAGGTCCACCAGGGGACTGGAAACACCATATATTTT,CASSQVHQGTGNTIYF
NA,TRBV6-5,TRBJ2-7,NA,TGTGCCAGCAGACGCGGACAGTCCTCCTACGAGCAGTACTTC,CASRRGQSSYEQYF
NA,TRBV29-1,TRBJ2-4,once,TGCAGCGGATCACATGGAGGAGCCAAAAACATTCAGTACTTC,CSGSHGGAKNIQYF
TRBD1,TRBV4-1,TRBJ1-6,NA,TGCGCCAGCAGCCACCCCGGGGACAGGGGGCGTTCCTATAATTCACCCCTCCACTTT,CASSHPGDRGRSYNSPLHF
NA,TRBV4-1,TRBJ1-5,NA,TGCGCCAGCAGCCAAGATCGGGGATTTCATCAGCCCCAGCATTTT,CASSQDRGFHQPQHF
NA,TRBV28,TRBJ2-7,NA,TGTGCCAGCAGTGCCCCCCCCGGCGAGCAGTACTTC,CASSAPPGEQYF
NA,TRBV5-1,TRBJ2-7,NA,TGCGCCAGCAGCTCATATGGGGGGATCGGCTACGAGCAGTACTTC,CASSSYGGIGYEQYF
TRBD1,TRBV6-5,TRBJ2-7,NA,TGTGCCAGCAGTTACTCCGGGACAGGTAGCTCCTACGAGCAGTACTTC,CASSYSGTGSSYEQYF
TRBD1,TRBV7-9,TRBJ1-1,few,TGTGCCAGCAGCTGGTCCGGGACAGGGAACACTGAAGCTTTCTTT,CASSWSGTGNTEAFF
NA,TRBV5-1,TRBJ1-1,once,TGCGCCAGCAGCTACACCACTTACACTGAAGCTTTCTTT,CASSYTTYTEAFF
NA,TRBV7-2,TRBJ1-6,NA,TGTGCCAGCAGCGAGGGGGGGCGTTCACCCCTCCACTTT,CASSEGGRSPLHF
NA,TRBV7-6,TRBJ2-5,NA,TGTGCCAGCAGCTCGGGACCAAACGAAGAGACCCAGTACTTC,CASSSGPNEETQYF
TRBD1,TRBV5-4,TRBJ1-2,few,TGTGCCAGCAGCTGGGGACAGAGTGGTGGCTACACCTTC,CASSWGQSGGYTF
NA,TRBV6-1,TRBJ2-7,NA,TGTGCCAGCAGCCTAGAGGCAATAAAGTACTTC,CASSLEAIKYF
TRBD2,TRBV13,TRBJ2-3,NA,TGTGCCAGCACCTTAGCGGGGGGGAACACAGATACGCAGTATTTT,CASTLAGGNTDTQYF
NA,TRBV5-1,TRBJ2-3,NA,TGCGCCAGCAGCTTGGGAGGGGGTCGAACAGATACGCAGTATTTT,CASSLGGGRTDTQYF
NA,TRBV29-1,TRBJ1-1,NA,TGCAGCGTTGAAGGGGTGATGAGCACTGAAGCTTTCTTT,CSVEGVMSTEAFF
NA,TRBV28,TRBJ1-1,NA,TGTGCCAGCAGTTTACCAGGGACAAGGGCTGAAGCTTTCTTT,CASSLPGTRAEAFF
NA,TRBV5-1,TRBJ1-1,NA,TGCGCCAGCAGCTTGAAGCAGAACACTGAAGCTTTCTTT,CASSLKQNTEAFF
NA,TRBV11-3,TRBJ1-1,NA,TGTGCCAGCAGCTTAGTACCGAACACTGAAGCTTTCTTT,CASSLVPNTEAFF
NA,TRBV23-1,TRBJ2-5,NA,TGCGCCAGCAGTCAGCCCCCCCGGGAGACCCAGTACTTC,CASSQPPRETQYF